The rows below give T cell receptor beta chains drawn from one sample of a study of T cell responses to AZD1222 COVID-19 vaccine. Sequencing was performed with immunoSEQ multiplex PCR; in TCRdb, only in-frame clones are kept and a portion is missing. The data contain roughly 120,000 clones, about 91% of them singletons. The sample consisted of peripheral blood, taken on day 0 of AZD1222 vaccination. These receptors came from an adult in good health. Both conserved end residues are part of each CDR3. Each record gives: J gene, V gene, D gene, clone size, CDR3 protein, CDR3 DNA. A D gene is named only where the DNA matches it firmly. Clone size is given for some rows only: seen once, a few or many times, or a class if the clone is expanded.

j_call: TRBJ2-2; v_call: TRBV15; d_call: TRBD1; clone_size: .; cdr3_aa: CATSTGQGATGELFF; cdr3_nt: TGTGCCACCAGCACGGGACAGGGGGCCACCGGGGAGCTGTTTTTT
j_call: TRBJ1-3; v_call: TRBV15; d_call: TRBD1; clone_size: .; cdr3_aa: CATSRDLGTVDTIYF; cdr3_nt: TGTGCCACCAGCAGAGATCTAGGGACAGTAGACACCATATATTTT
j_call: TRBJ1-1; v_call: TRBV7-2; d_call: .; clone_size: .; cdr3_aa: CASSLGTVNTEAFF; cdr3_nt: TGTGCCAGCAGCTTAGGGACAGTGAACACTGAAGCTTTCTTT
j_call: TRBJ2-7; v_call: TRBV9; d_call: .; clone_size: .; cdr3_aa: CASSLDNEQYF; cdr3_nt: TGTGCCAGCAGCTTAGACAACGAGCAGTACTTC
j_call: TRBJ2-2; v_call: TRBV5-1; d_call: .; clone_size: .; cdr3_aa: CASSLVGRPEELFF; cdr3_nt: TGCGCCAGCAGCTTGGTGGGCCGCCCAGAGGAACTGTTTTTT
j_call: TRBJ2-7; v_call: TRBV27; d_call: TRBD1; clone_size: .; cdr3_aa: CASSPLLQGDEQYF; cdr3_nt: TGTGCCAGCAGTCCACTCCTACAGGGGGACGAGCAGTACTTC
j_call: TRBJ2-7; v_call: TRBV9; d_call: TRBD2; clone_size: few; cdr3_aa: CASSVDGGVSYEQYF; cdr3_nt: TGTGCCAGCAGCGTAGATGGGGGGGTCTCCTACGAGCAGTACTTC
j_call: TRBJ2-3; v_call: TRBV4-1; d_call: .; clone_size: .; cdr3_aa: CASSQGPGPQYF; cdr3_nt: TGCGCCAGCAGCCAAGGCCCAGGTCCGCAGTATTTT
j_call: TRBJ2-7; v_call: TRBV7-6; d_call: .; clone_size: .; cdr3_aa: CASSLRPHEQYF; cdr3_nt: TGTGCCAGCAGCCTGAGGCCGCACGAGCAGTACTTC
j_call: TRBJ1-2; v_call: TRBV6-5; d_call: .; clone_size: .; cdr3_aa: CASSSQGRDWGYTF; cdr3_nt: TGTGCCAGCAGTTCCCAGGGCAGGGATTGGGGCTACACCTTC
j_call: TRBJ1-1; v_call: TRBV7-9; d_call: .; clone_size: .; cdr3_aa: CASSFPEVWRGTEAFF; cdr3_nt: TGTGCCAGCAGCTTTCCCGAGGTTTGGAGGGGCACTGAAGCTTTCTTT
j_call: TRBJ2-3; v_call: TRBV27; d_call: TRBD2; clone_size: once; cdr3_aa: CASRMGLAEGWGTDTQYF; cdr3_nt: TGTGCCAGCAGGATGGGACTAGCGGAGGGGTGGGGCACAGATACGCAGTATTTT